This passage covers 32 T cell receptor beta chains from one sample sequenced in a study of radiotherapy plus CTLA-4 blockade in lung cancer. Data came from immunoSEQ multiplex PCR; TCRdb stores just in-frame clones and leaves some out. The data show tens of thousands of clones, around 85% seen once. Sample: peripheral blood, taken from a patient treated with radiotherapy plus ipilimumab. Receptors were obtained from a human donor with non-small cell lung cancer who had stable disease on radiotherapy plus ipilimumab.

The genes are TRBV28 and TRBJ1-1; D not resolved. Germline V CDR1 and CDR2: MDHEN, SYDVKM. This CDR3 comprises 14 residues. V shed 5 bases and J shed 2 bases, with 12 bases lying between them. The CDR3: CASSPRGPNTEAFF. DNA of the CDR3: TGTGCCAGCAGTCCACGTGGACCCAACACTGAAGCTTTCTTT.

The J gene is TRBJ1-1, the V gene TRBV15; no clear D gene. V lost 5 bases and J lost 0, with 7 bases in between. CDR1 and CDR2 (germline): LNHNV, YYDKDF (reference sequence). The CDR3 has 13 amino acids. DNA for the CDR3: TGTGCCACCAGCCTTGCGGTGAACACTGAAGCTTTCTTT. Its translation: CATSLAVNTEAFF.

This clone has only a few counts. The rearrangement links TRBV6-5 to TRBJ1-2; D gene uncertain. This CDR3 region has 12 residues. Per the germline V gene, CDR1 is MNHEY and CDR2 is SVGAGI. Trimming left V 5 bases short and J 2 bases short, with 6 bases between. The chain's CDR3 is CASSAQNYGYTF. CDR3 nucleotide sequence: TGTGCCAGCAGTGCTCAGAACTATGGCTACACCTTC.

The rearrangement links TRBV29-1 to TRBJ1-1; D is unclear. The CDR3 runs to 12 residues. Trimming left V 4 bases short and J 4 bases short, with 10 bases between. CDR1 SQVTM and CDR2 ANQGSEA come from the germline V gene. The CDR3 DNA reads as TGCAGCGTTGGCGAGCGGATCACTGAAGCTTTCTTT. It codes for CSVGERITEAFF.

This chain uses TRBV7-2 with TRBJ1-1; D is unclear. V dropped 3 bases and J dropped 1 base, with 6 bases sitting between them. There are 13 residues in the CDR3. Germline V gene sequence: CDR1 SGHTA, CDR2 FQGNSA. The CDR3 sequence is CASSLAENTEAFF. Written as DNA, the CDR3 is TGTGCCAGCAGCTTGGCAGAGAACACTGAAGCTTTCTTT.

V and J are TRBV5-6 and TRBJ1-4; the match to TRBD1 covers 8 bases. The CDR3 is made up of 15 amino acids. The germline CDR1 and CDR2 sequences are SGHDT and YYEEEE. The junction had 6 bases not matched to a gene; V was cut back by 4 bases and J by 4 bases. CDR3 residues: CASSTGQAYNEKLFF. The CDR3 DNA is TGTGCCAGCAGCACGGGACAGGCCTATAATGAAAAACTGTTTTTT.

The J gene is TRBJ1-2, the V gene TRBV11-2, with 7 bases lining up with TRBD1. Per germline, CDR1 SGHAT and CDR2 FQNNGV. The trim removed 5 bases at V and 4 bases at J, leaving 13 bases unmatched. This CDR3 contains 16 residues. The CDR3 nucleotides read TGTGCCAGCAGCCCTTATCACACCGGGACAGTCTATGGCTACACCTTC. Translated, it gives CASSPYHTGTVYGYTF.

The gene calls are TRBV9 and TRBJ2-5; TRBD2 agrees at 7 bases. This CDR3 is 16 amino acids long. V shed 1 base, J shed 4 bases, and the junction held 10 bases outside the gene matches. The germline V gene has CDR1 SGDLS and CDR2 YYNGEE. Here the CDR3 reads CASSVSVGGGTETQYF. CDR3 in DNA: TGTGCCAGCAGCGTATCCGTAGGCGGGGGTACAGAGACCCAGTACTTC.

The chain has TRBV29-1 and TRBJ2-2; TRBD1 matches at 8 bases. This CDR3 has 15 residues. Per the germline V gene, CDR1 is SQVTM and CDR2 is ANQGSEA. J was trimmed by 1 base and V by 3 bases; bases with no gene match: 4. The CDR3 sequence: CSVEDGTGNTGELFF. The DNA for the CDR3 is TGCAGCGTTGAGGATGGGACAGGGAACACCGGGGAGCTGTTTTTT.

The V call is TRBV6-1, the J call TRBJ2-7; TRBD2 matches at 8 bases. V gave up 10 bases and J gave up 4 bases; unmatched junction bases: 12. Germline values: CDR1 MNHNS, CDR2 SASEGT. The CDR3 sequence is 14 residues long. This CDR3 is CATERGPRTYEQYV. The CDR3 nucleotides are TGTGCCACCGAGCGGGGGCCTCGAACTTACGAGCAGTACGTC.

The J gene is TRBJ2-7, the V gene TRBV5-1, with TRBD1 matching over 9 bases. Trimming cost V 5 bases and J 5 bases; bases outside gene matches: 8. CDR3 length: 14 residues. Germline V lookup: CDR1 SGHRS, CDR2 YFSETQ. CDR3 amino acids: CASREGTGLDEQYV. The CDR3 DNA follows: TGCGCCAGCAGAGAAGGGACAGGGTTAGACGAGCAGTACGTC.

The V and J genes are TRBV10-2 and TRBJ2-4, with a possible D match to TRBD1 (6 bases). V was trimmed by 6 bases and J by 3 bases, leaving 33 bases between them. Germline loops: CDR1 WSHSY, CDR2 SAAADI. The CDR3 is 21 amino acids. CDR3 sequence reads: CASSPFSPNPGHSPGKNIQYF. CDR3 nucleotide sequence: TGCGCCAGCAGCCCATTCTCCCCAAATCCGGGACACTCACCGGGCAAAAACATTCAGTACTTC.

The genes are TRBV5-4 and TRBJ2-2; a possible D gene is TRBD2 (5 bases). Deletions cut 1 base from V and 6 bases from J, with 16 bases between. The CDR3 runs 16 residues. Germline V CDR1 and CDR2: SGHNT, YYREEE (reference sequence). The CDR3 nucleotides read TGTGCCAGCAGCTTGTCTTTGCTAGCTGGGCCCGGGGAGCTGTTTTTT. It translates to CASSLSLLAGPGELFF.

The chain combines TRBV28 with TRBJ2-7; D is possibly TRBD2 (5 bases). The V gene's germline CDR1 is MDHEN and CDR2 SYDVKM. This CDR3 comprises 14 residues. Between the trimmed V and J ends, which lost 2 bases and 8 bases, there was a span of 16 bases. The chain's CDR3 is CASSLNEVGAQQYV. The CDR3 coding sequence is TGTGCCAGCAGTTTAAATGAGGTGGGAGCCCAGCAGTACGTC.

The chain carries TRBV2 and TRBJ2-7; D unclear. Germline-derived CDR1 and CDR2 are SNHLY and FYNNEI. V was pared by 5 bases and J by 2 bases, with 13 bases between. CDR3 length: 14 amino acids. CDR3 nucleotides: TGTGCCAGCAGTTCGGGCCACGGGCCCTACGAGCAGTACTTC. It encodes CASSSGHGPYEQYF.

This clone was detected only a few times. The chain uses TRBV5-1 and TRBJ2-4; 12 nucleotides align to TRBD2. The CDR3 length is 17 residues. V lost 2 bases, J lost 6 bases, and 9 bases stayed unmatched. From germline, CDR1 is SGHRS and CDR2 YFSETQ. The DNA of the CDR3 is TGCGCCAGCAGCTTCGAGCTAGCGGGGGGGCCAGCAAACATTCAGTACTTC. This sequence encodes CASSFELAGGPANIQYF.

The rearrangement uses TRBV27 and TRBJ1-1; no reliable D call. Germline-derived CDR1 and CDR2 are MNHEY and SMNVEV (reference sequence). The CDR3 has 16 residues. The ends were cut back, 5 bases at V and 1 base at J, with 17 bases in the middle. This CDR3 is CASSLSSGPPNTEAFF. The DNA of the CDR3 is TGTGCCAGCAGTCTGTCCTCAGGACCGCCGAACACTGAAGCTTTCTTT.

The chain couples TRBV10-1 to TRBJ2-2, with 8 bases fitting TRBD1. V lost 8 bases and J lost 3; bases outside the gene matches: 5. The germline V gene encodes CDR1 WNHNN and CDR2 SYGVQD (reference sequence). This CDR3 comprises 14 residues. DNA of the CDR3: TGCGCCAGCCGCAGGGGGCTCGACACCGGGGAGCTGTTTTTT. Translating gives CASRRGLDTGELFF.

The CDR3 here is CAWSVTMGGNSPLHF. The CDR3 DNA is TGTGCCTGGAGTGTAACCATGGGTGGGAATTCACCCCTCCACTTT. The chain uses TRBV30 and TRBJ1-6; D is unclear. Between the trimmed V and J ends, which lost 0 bases and 7 bases, there was a span of 13 bases. This CDR3 has 15 residues. CDR1 is GTSNPN, CDR2 SVGIG, per germline (reference sequence).

The chain joins TRBV2 to TRBJ2-1, with 14 bases matching TRBD2. There are 16 residues in the CDR3. The germline gives CDR1 SNHLY, CDR2 FYNNEI. J was trimmed by 2 bases and V by 7 bases; bases with no gene match: 4. CDR3 in amino acids: CASKRTSGGTYNEQFF. In nucleotides, the CDR3 is TGTGCCAGCAAGAGGACTAGCGGGGGGACCTACAATGAGCAGTTCTTC.

The chain couples TRBV10-3 to TRBJ2-2; D might be TRBD1 (5 bases). The CDR3 totals 16 residues. CDR1 and CDR2 (germline): ENHRY, SYGVKD. V was clipped by 0 bases and J by 1 base, with 9 bases between them. CDR3 amino acids: CAISESGHWNTGELFF. CDR3 nucleotides: TGTGCCATCAGTGAGTCAGGACACTGGAACACCGGGGAGCTGTTTTTT.

This chain uses TRBV28 with TRBJ2-1, with a possible D match to TRBD1 (6 bases). The CDR3 covers 20 residues. Trimming left V 4 bases short and J 0 bases short, with 25 bases between. Looked up from germline, CDR1 is MDHEN and CDR2 is SYDVKM. Written as DNA, the CDR3 is TGTGCCAGCAGTTCATCCCCTAAAACAGGGAAAGAGAGCTCCTACAATGAGCAGTTCTTC. It translates to CASSSSPKTGKESSYNEQFF. Supplemented by reference TRBV28 and TRBJ2-1, the full variable domain reads DVKVTQSSRYLVKRTGEKVFLECVQDMDHENMFWYRQDPGLGLRLIYFSYDVKMKEKGDIPEGYSVSREKKERFSLILESASTNQTSMYLCASSSSPKTGKESSYNEQFFGPGTRLTVL.

The CDR3: CASSLQGPIYGYTF. The CDR3 nucleotides read TGTGCCAGCAGCTTGCAGGGTCCTATCTATGGCTACACCTTC. The rearrangement uses TRBV5-4 and TRBJ1-2; weak D call: TRBD1 (5 bases). The germline V gene encodes CDR1 SGHNT and CDR2 YYREEE (reference sequence). CDR3 size: 14 residues. Trimming took 1 base from V and 4 from J, leaving 11 bases between them.

The rearrangement joins TRBV20-1 to TRBJ1-3; D is ambiguous. The V gene lost 5 bases and the J gene lost 4 bases, with 6 bases spanning the gap. CDR3 length: 11 amino acids. Germline lookup yields CDR1 DFQATT and CDR2 SNEGSKA (reference sequence). The CDR3 nucleotides read TGCAGTGCTGCCTTGGGAAACACCATATATTTT. This sequence encodes CSAALGNTIYF.

The chain has TRBV2 and TRBJ1-2; no reliable D call. Trimming removed 3 bases from V and 5 bases from J, with 13 bases in between. The CDR3 length is 14 residues. CDR1 and CDR2 (germline): SNHLY, FYNNEI. CDR3 residues: CASSEGRHLYGYTF. The CDR3 bases are TGTGCCAGCAGTGAGGGGAGGCATCTTTATGGCTACACCTTC.

Comments on this clone: The junction and the germline gene differ at one end; a read error may be behind it. In the same sample, other DNA sequences code for this CDR3. The gene calls are TRBV19 and TRBJ2-1; D tentatively reads TRBD1 or TRBD2 (6 bases each). The CDR3 runs to 15 residues. CDR1 and CDR2 from the germline V gene are LNHDA and SQIVND (reference sequence). CDR3 in DNA: TGCGCCAGTAGTTCCCCGGGGGCCAGATACAATGAGCAGTTCTTC. Protein sequence: CASSSPGARYNEQFF.

This chain connects TRBV7-2 to TRBJ1-5, with D unclear. Germline V gene sequence: CDR1 SGHTA, CDR2 FQGNSA. V lost 3 bases, J lost 7 bases, and 10 bases lay in between. This CDR3 comprises 13 residues. Here the CDR3 DNA reads TGTGCCAGCAGCTTCGAAGAGCGACAGCCCCAGCATTTT. Its translation: CASSFEERQPQHF.

This chain uses TRBV9 with TRBJ2-4; weak D call: TRBD2 (5 bases). Per germline, CDR1 SGDLS and CDR2 YYNGEE. Trimming removed 4 bases at V and 8 bases at J, with 19 bases between. The CDR3 is 15 residues long. Here the CDR3 reads CASSLLRGGNDIQYF. The CDR3 DNA reads as TGTGCCAGCAGCCTTCTCCGGGGTGGTAATGACATTCAGTACTTC.

The chain joins TRBV5-1 to TRBJ1-2; 8 bases map to TRBD1. V gave up 4 bases and J gave up 4 bases; unmatched junction bases: 6. The CDR3 covers 14 residues. Germline V gene lookup returns CDR1 SGHRS and CDR2 YFSETQ. The CDR3 nucleotides are TGCGCCAGCAGCCCGGACAGGGCAGGCTATGGCTACACCTTC. The encoded protein is CASSPDRAGYGYTF.

This clone was counted once. The chain recombines TRBV27 with TRBJ2-5, with 12 nucleotides matching TRBD2. With 5 bases clipped from V and 5 bases from J, the junction kept 9 bases outside the gene matches. The length of the CDR3 is 16 residues. Germline CDR1 reads MNHEY; CDR2 reads SMNVEV (reference sequence). CDR3 sequence (DNA): TGTGCCAGCAGTGAACTAGCGGGGGGTCTCTGGGAGACCCAGTACTTC. Translation gives CASSELAGGLWETQYF.

The chain combines TRBV10-1 with TRBJ1-1, with D uncertain. The ends were cut back, 6 bases at V and 6 bases at J, with 14 bases in the middle. The germline CDR1 and CDR2 sequences are WNHNN and SYGVQD (reference sequence). The CDR3 sequence is 13 residues long. In DNA form, the CDR3 reads TGCGCCAGCAGCCCACGGGGTCGATCTGAAGCTTTCTTT. This codes for CASSPRGRSEAFF.

The chain carries TRBV4-2 and TRBJ1-4, with TRBD1 matching 11 bases. The CDR3 is 16 residues long. Germline V gene lookup returns CDR1 LGHNA and CDR2 YNFKEQ. J gave up 8 bases and V 3 bases, and 8 bases lay outside the gene matches. This chain's CDR3 is CASSQGQGGEGEKLFF. The CDR3 region has the DNA TGTGCCAGCAGCCAGGGACAGGGGGGCGAAGGCGAAAAACTGTTTTTT.